Included here is one TCR beta chain sequence, with context. Its antigen is not identified. These data come from a study of T cell responses to AZD1222 COVID-19 vaccine. TCRdb keeps only in-frame clones here, not all; method: immunoSEQ multiplex PCR. The sample has 150,000 to 200,000 clones; around 89% are singletons. Study-wide results and caveats: None of the repertoires were sampled until the peak T cell response had passed. Two doses of AZD1222 preceded a rise in Spike-specific TCR breadth and depth. Spike was spanned by vaccine-associated CD4 TCRs, which were dominant at 160-218 and 743-854. Donors were chiefly white British, with a greater number of females, and clonal diversity was perhaps underestimated.

Germline V lookup: CDR1 GTSNPN, CDR2 SVGIG (reference sequence). Between the trimmed V and J ends, which lost 4 bases and 4 bases, there was a span of 14 bases. The length of the CDR3 is 15 residues. The clonotype comes from an adult who received the MenACWY meningococcal vaccine as a control. The sample consisted of peripheral blood, taken 28 days after the second dose of the MenACWY control vaccine. The genes are TRBV30 and TRBJ1-6; maybe TRBD1 (5 bases). The CDR3 region has the DNA TGTGCCTGGACCCTTGGTGAGGGGTATAATTCACCCCTCCACTTT. It specifies CAWTLGEGYNSPLHF.